The rows below give T cell receptor beta chains drawn from one sample of a study of control samples from healthy donors and cancer patients. Sequenced by immunoSEQ multiplex PCR; TCRdb stores in-frame clones only, minus some. Of some 120,000 clones in the sample, roughly 91% were seen once. The sequenced sample was PBMCs. All receptors come from a man aged 50-59 years with head and neck cancer. CDR3s include the opening cysteine and the closing phenylalanine or tryptophan.

V,CDR3
TRBV2,CASSVAEGAEAFF
TRBV5-1,CASSFGWDRGSDTQYF
TRBV18,CASSPRGFSSYNEQFF
TRBV20-1,CSASRGDYGYTF
TRBV9,CASSLTDTQYF
TRBV5-1,CASSLVGRDNSPLHF
TRBV28,CASSRTVNNEQFF
TRBV7-9,CASSLAWTRTANTGELFF
TRBV6-6,CASRPRAGTGQPQHF
TRBV7-6,CASSRSRGGNTIYF
TRBV5-1,CASSLDSPNTGELFF
TRBV2,CASSGGGVPGELFF
TRBV24-1,CATSDEGGRNLEGQYF
TRBV5-5,CASSSHSPTKNTGELFF
TRBV5-1,CASSRRQGAPYGYTF
TRBV27,CASSLSGTGNVEQFF
TRBV6-6,CASTYQGNNQPQHF
TRBV28,CASSSYRGTYEQYF
TRBV28,CASSPTPDYNGYTF
TRBV7-2,CASSLEGTSGGLADTQYF
TRBV3-1/TRBV3-2,CASSQDLRGPVDYGYTF
TRBV7-9,CASSLGLTSSGNTIYF
TRBV5-1,CASSLRDGGNNEQFF
TRBV5-6,CASSLRSPGIETQYF
TRBV6-2/TRBV6-3,CASSYPTGGLEAFF
TRBV18,CASSIRTGPQETQYF
TRBV11-2,CASSSHTEAFF
TRBV19,CASSLREGYQPQHF
TRBV7-6,CASSRGGIISETQYF